Ten or more counts support the clone carrying this TCR beta chain. The CDR3 covers 15 residues. Trimming left V 2 bases short and J 4 bases short, with 11 bases between. From germline, CDR1 is KGHSH and CDR2 LQKENI. This sample is drawn from a study of blood T cell repertoires in COVID-19. Study-wide context: Acute and convalescent COVID-19 specimens originated in the United States, Italy and Spain. Sources were T cells, B-cell-depleted T cells, or PBMCs; the material itself was cDNA or gDNA.

Seattle's cohort entered during active infection and was followed longitudinally. Sequencing was performed with immunoSEQ multiplex PCR; in TCRdb, only in-frame clones are kept and a portion is missing. The sample gives about 180,000 clones, roughly 81% of which show up once; roughly 12% is in the top ten. The TCR sequence derives from an elderly woman with COVID-19, enrolled during active disease. Sequenced material: peripheral blood. The chain is built from TRBV18 and TRBJ2-2; a weak D match, TRBD1 (7 bases). CDR3 region: CASSPFQGGTGELFF. The DNA of the CDR3 is TGTGCCAGCTCACCATTCCAGGGGGGCACCGGGGAGCTGTTTTTT. Combining the CDR3 with reference TRBV18 and TRBJ2-2 gives the whole variable domain NAGVMQNPRHLVRRRGQEARLRCSPMKGHSHVYWYRQLPEEGLKFMVYLQKENIIDESGMPKERFSAEFPKEGPSILRIQQVVRGDSAAYFCASSPFQGGTGELFFGEGSRLTVL.